This T cell receptor beta chain was found in a study of identical twins. Study outcomes and limitations: Invariant MAIT and iNKT cells may have partly biased zero-insertion analyses.

At least ten counts were recorded for this clonotype. The antigen remains unidentified. Template switching introduced a universal primer site, and the cDNA bore unique molecular identifiers. TCRdb itself ran the 5' RACE reads through MiXCR, one entry per CDR3 protein. Of hundreds of thousands of distinct CDR3 sequences in the sample, 8.5% to 9.5% were seen once. This CDR3 comprises 14 residues. Germline CDR1 SEHNR, CDR2 FQNEAQ (reference sequence). V lost 5 bases and J 3 bases, leaving 13 bases between the germline ends. The data also belong to a second study, concerning yellow fever vaccine responses in identical twins.

The sequenced sample consisted of PBMCs. The chain combines TRBV7-9 with TRBJ1-1, with a possible D match to TRBD1 (5 bases). The TCR sequence derives from a woman younger than 35 in good health. CDR3 nucleotide sequence: TGTGCCAGCAGCCGAGACAGTTCTTACACTGAAGCTTTCTTT. Residues: CASSRDSSYTEAFF.